The rows below give T cell receptor beta chains drawn from one sample of a study of T cell responses to AZD1222 COVID-19 vaccine. The data were produced by immunoSEQ multiplex PCR, yet TCRdb's version contains in-frame clones alone and is incomplete. Of 90,000 to 150,000 clones in the sample, 75% to 95% were seen once. The starting material was peripheral blood, obtained 28 days after the second dose of the MenACWY control vaccine. The source of these receptors is an adult who received the MenACWY meningococcal vaccine as a control. CDR3s include the opening cysteine and the closing phenylalanine or tryptophan. The D gene is left open where the match is weak. Clone sizes are given selectively: once, few, many, or a class where the clone is expanded.

d_gene	j_gene	abundance	len	v_gene	CDR3aa	CDR3nt
.	TRBJ2-2	.	15	TRBV19	CASSIWVVDTGELFF	TGTGCCAGTAGTATATGGGTGGTAGACACCGGGGAGCTGTTTTTT
TRBD1	TRBJ1-6	.	15	TRBV3-1/TRBV3-2	CASSHRDRVNSPLHF	TGTGCCAGCAGCCACCGGGACAGGGTTAATTCACCCCTCCACTTT
.	TRBJ2-3	.	15	TRBV5-4	CASRAPGLLTDTQYF	TGTGCCAGCAGGGCTCCCGGATTACTCACAGATACGCAGTATTTT
.	TRBJ2-2	.	14	TRBV18	CASSPQQGTGELFF	TGTGCCAGCTCACCACAACAAGGGACCGGGGAGCTGTTTTTT
TRBD1	TRBJ2-3	.	14	TRBV30	CAWRDRGLTDTQYF	TGTGCCTGGAGGGACAGGGGGTTAACAGATACGCAGTATTTT
TRBD2	TRBJ2-5	.	15	TRBV7-2	CASSLGSLAGETQYF	TGTGCCAGCAGCTTAGGGAGTCTAGCGGGAGAGACCCAGTACTTC
.	TRBJ1-5	once	12	TRBV10-3	CAISELNQPQHF	TGTGCCATCAGTGAGCTGAATCAGCCCCAGCATTTT
.	TRBJ1-5	.	14	TRBV6-5	CASRKTFSNQPQHF	TGTGCCAGCAGAAAGACATTTAGCAATCAGCCCCAGCATTTT
TRBD2	TRBJ2-1	.	15	TRBV6-4	CASSEGLAGINEQFF	TGTGCCAGCAGTGAGGGACTAGCGGGGATCAATGAGCAGTTCTTC
.	TRBJ2-2	.	14	TRBV6-1	CASSEALGTGELFF	TGTGCCAGCAGTGAAGCGCTTGGCACCGGGGAGCTGTTTTTT
.	TRBJ2-2	.	13	TRBV9	CASSVVGGRELFF	TGTGCCAGCAGCGTAGTTGGAGGGAGGGAGCTGTTTTTT
TRBD1	TRBJ2-5	.	14	TRBV7-9	CASSRQTGQETQYF	TGTGCCAGCAGCAGGCAGACAGGGCAAGAGACCCAGTACTTC
.	TRBJ2-1	.	16	TRBV6-5	CASSYSTGRGYNEQFF	TGTGCCAGCAGTTACTCGACGGGGCGAGGCTACAATGAGCAGTTCTTC
TRBD1	TRBJ1-5	.	16	TRBV28	CASNRGDRGRNQPQHF	TGTGCCAGCAATAGGGGGGACAGGGGACGCAATCAGCCCCAGCATTTT
.	TRBJ1-4	.	14	TRBV25-1	CASSETGGGEKLFF	TGTGCCAGCAGTGAAACCGGGGGGGGTGAAAAACTGTTTTTT
TRBD1	TRBJ2-1	.	15	TRBV7-9	CASSLRQGSYNEQFF	TGTGCCAGCAGCTTAAGACAGGGCTCCTACAATGAGCAGTTCTTC
TRBD1	TRBJ1-2	.	16	TRBV5-1	CASSFEGQGAGYGYTF	TGCGCCAGCAGCTTCGAGGGACAGGGGGCGGGCTATGGCTACACCTTC
TRBD1	TRBJ1-1	once	13	TRBV6-5	CASSSGQGTEAFF	TGTGCCAGCAGTAGTGGACAGGGGACTGAAGCTTTCTTT
TRBD2	TRBJ2-1	once	14	TRBV5-1	CASSLAGGIPEQFF	TGCGCCAGCAGCTTAGCGGGAGGGATCCCTGAGCAGTTCTTC
.	TRBJ2-7	.	14	TRBV6-5	CASSYNGDYYEQYF	TGTGCCAGCAGTTACAACGGAGATTACTACGAGCAGTACTTC
.	TRBJ2-5	.	17	TRBV7-8	CASSSDTNRRGGETQYF	TGTGCCAGCAGCTCAGACACCAACAGGAGAGGGGGGGAGACCCAGTACTTC
TRBD1	TRBJ2-2	.	13	TRBV9	CASSTRDREELFF	TGTGCCAGCAGCACCCGGGACAGGGAGGAGCTGTTTTTT
.	TRBJ2-1	.	15	TRBV9	CASSMSGEAYNEQFF	TGTGCCAGCAGCATGTCAGGGGAGGCCTACAATGAGCAGTTCTTC
.	TRBJ2-2	.	12	TRBV5-6	CASSPGMGELFF	TGTGCCAGCAGCCCCGGGATGGGGGAGCTGTTTTTT
.	TRBJ2-1	.	14	TRBV5-5	CASRVGGTHNEQFF	TGTGCCAGCAGAGTGGGGGGTACCCACAATGAGCAGTTCTTC
.	TRBJ1-5	.	12	TRBV19	CASSFLDQPQHF	TGTGCCAGTAGTTTCCTTGATCAGCCCCAGCATTTT
.	TRBJ2-3	once	15	TRBV7-2	CASSKRGDQGDTQYF	TGTGCCAGCAGCAAACGGGGGGACCAGGGGGATACGCAGTATTTT
TRBD1	TRBJ2-6	.	17	TRBV28	CASTPGQGWSGANVLTF	TGTGCCAGCACTCCGGGACAGGGATGGTCTGGGGCCAACGTCCTGACTTTC
.	TRBJ1-1	.	17	TRBV7-9	CASSLCWDAGCSTEAFF	TGTGCCAGCAGCTTATGCTGGGACGCTGGGTGTAGCACTGAAGCTTTCTTT
TRBD1	TRBJ1-1	.	16	TRBV9	CASTSTWDRGVSEAFF	TGTGCCAGCACCTCAACTTGGGACAGGGGAGTCTCTGAAGCTTTCTTT